This T cell receptor (beta chain) was profiled in a study of OX40 agonist ivuxolimab in advanced cancers. Overall study context: Eligibility rules accepted prior anti-PD-1, anti-PD-L1 or anti-CTLA-4 therapy, and around 43% had some.

The repertoire was sequenced with immunoSEQ multiplex PCR; TCRdb's copy has only in-frame clones and lacks some. The repertoire has some 74,000 clones, around 82% of them found once; the top ten carry around 5.1%. This CDR3 is built from 13 residues. Germline V gives CDR1 MNHEY, CDR2 SVGAGI. Trimming left V 7 bases short and J 5 bases short, with 13 bases between. The sequence was collected from an adult with an advanced solid tumor such as melanoma, head and neck, liver or kidney cancer. This sample comprised CD4+ or CD8+ T cells sorted from blood, obtained in a trial of the OX40 agonist ivuxolimab. V is TRBV6-5 and J is TRBJ2-3, with D possibly being TRBD2 (7 bases). The CDR3 spells CASKGGAKDTQYF. In DNA, the CDR3 is TGTGCCAGCAAGGGGGGGGCCAAAGATACGCAGTATTTT.